One sample yielded the 16 T cell receptor beta chains listed below, sequenced in a study of technical replicates of blood from four donors. The table came from immunoSEQ multiplex PCR; TCRdb's copy has only in-frame clones and leaves some out. The sample has around 100,000 clones, about 95% seen once. Sample: T cells isolated from PBMCs. The receptors were gathered from a human donor in good health.

A single count supports this clone. The rearrangement links TRBV7-8 to TRBJ2-7; 10 nucleotides align to TRBD2. The CDR3 is 14 residues long. The trim removed 3 bases at V and 5 bases at J, leaving 4 bases unmatched. In germline, CDR1 is SGHVS, CDR2 FQNEAQ. The CDR3 region is CASSLLAGAHEQYF. The CDR3 DNA reads TGTGCCAGCAGCTTGCTAGCGGGAGCCCACGAGCAGTACTTC.

The V gene is TRBV7-3, the J gene TRBJ2-5, with 8 bases identical to TRBD1. The V segment lost 5 bases and the J segment 2 bases; nucleotides outside the gene matches: 4. CDR1 is SGHTA and CDR2 is FQGTGA in the germline V gene. There are 14 residues in the CDR3. The CDR3 reads CASSGTGGQETQYF. Here the CDR3 DNA reads TGTGCCAGCAGCGGAACAGGGGGGCAAGAGACCCAGTACTTC.

The V gene is TRBV7-9, the J gene TRBJ2-1; no clear D gene. This CDR3 comprises 15 residues. V dropped 2 bases and J dropped 9 bases, with 17 bases sitting between them. Germline V gives CDR1 SEHNR, CDR2 FQNEAQ (reference sequence). The CDR3 sequence is CASSLTGVPPPEQFF. As DNA, the CDR3 is TGTGCCAGCAGCTTAACTGGAGTCCCACCCCCTGAGCAGTTCTTC.

This clone has a single count. J is TRBJ2-7 and V is TRBV9; TRBD2 matches 9 bases. V lost 0 bases, J lost 6 bases, and 7 bases stayed unmatched. This CDR3 is 15 amino acids long. Per germline, CDR1 SGDLS and CDR2 YYNGEE. CDR3 region: CASSVAGGRAFEQYF. The CDR3 DNA is TGTGCCAGCAGCGTAGCGGGCGGGAGGGCCTTCGAGCAGTACTTC.

The V gene is TRBV6-6, the J gene TRBJ1-4, with no clear D. The CDR3 covers 13 residues. In germline, CDR1 is MNHNY, CDR2 SVGAGI (reference sequence). The germline V and J ends were trimmed by 8 bases and 0 bases, with 7 bases remaining between them. CDR3: CASGLATNEKLFF. For the CDR3, the DNA is TGTGCCAGCGGCTTGGCAACTAATGAAAAACTGTTTTTT.

This chain joins TRBV9 and TRBJ1-1; unclear D gene. V was clipped by 3 bases and J by 10 bases, with 13 bases between them. CDR1 is SGDLS, CDR2 YYNGEE, per germline. CDR3 size: 12 residues. The CDR3 region is CASSAQGSRAFF. CDR3 nucleotides: TGTGCCAGCAGCGCTCAAGGGAGTCGAGCTTTCTTT.

The J gene is TRBJ2-1, the V gene TRBV5-6; weak D call: TRBD1 (6 bases). CDR3 length: 14 residues. Trimming took 1 base from V and 8 from J, leaving 13 bases between them. Germline lookup yields CDR1 SGHDT and CDR2 YYEEEE. The CDR3 loop reads CASSLNRVGDEQFF. The CDR3 bases are TGTGCCAGCAGCTTGAACAGGGTGGGAGATGAGCAGTTCTTC.

The chain is built from TRBV5-1 and TRBJ2-2, with unresolved D. The germline V gene encodes CDR1 SGHRS and CDR2 YFSETQ. V lost 4 bases and J lost 1, with 8 bases in between. This CDR3 contains 14 residues. As DNA, the CDR3 is TGCGCCAGCAGCCTCCTTAGGAACACCGGGGAGCTGTTTTTT. Its translation: CASSLLRNTGELFF.

The chain uses TRBV6-1 and TRBJ2-6, with 9 positions matching TRBD1. Germline V gene data show CDR1 as MNHNS and CDR2 as SASEGT. With V trimmed by 4 bases and J by 6 bases, 1 base remained unmatched. This CDR3 spans 14 amino acids. CDR3 DNA: TGTGCCAGCAGTGGGACAGGGGCGGCCAACGTCCTGACTTTC. It codes for CASSGTGAANVLTF.

This clone was recorded only once. V usage is TRBV7-9 and J usage is TRBJ2-1; D might be TRBD2 (7 bases). Trimming removed 3 bases from V and 5 bases from J, with 14 bases in between. CDR1 and CDR2 (germline): SEHNR, FQNEAQ (reference sequence). The CDR3 totals 15 residues. The CDR3 nucleotides are TGTGCCAGCAGCTTGGGGGGGCTATGGGACAATGAGCAGTTCTTC. It is translated as CASSLGGLWDNEQFF.

This chain uses TRBV7-2 with TRBJ2-7; 12 nucleotides match TRBD1. The V gene end was trimmed by 3 bases and the J gene end by 7 bases; junction bases not matched to a gene: 4. Germline V gene data show CDR1 as SGHTA and CDR2 as FQGNSA. The CDR3 runs to 14 residues. Here the CDR3 DNA reads TGTGCCAGCAGCTTCCGGGACAGGGGGCTGGAGCAGTACTTC. This encodes CASSFRDRGLEQYF.

The J gene is TRBJ2-1, the V gene TRBV11-3; a weak D match, TRBD2 (5 bases). Trimming removed 6 bases from V and 6 bases from J, with 18 bases in between. Looked up from germline, CDR1 is SGHNT and CDR2 is YENEEA. The CDR3 covers 15 residues. CDR3 in DNA: TGTGCCAGCAGTCCAGACTCGGCGGGCCCCAATGAGCAGTTCTTC. The encoded protein is CASSPDSAGPNEQFF.

V gene TRBV6-1 combines with J gene TRBJ1-1; tentatively, D is TRBD1 (5 bases). Trimming cost V 2 bases and J 1 base, with 5 bases left between them. CDR3 size: 13 residues. Germline V CDR1 and CDR2: MNHNS, SASEGT. DNA for the CDR3: TGTGCCAGCAGTGAAAGGGGGAACACTGAAGCTTTCTTT. Protein sequence: CASSERGNTEAFF.

The chain employs TRBV25-1 and TRBJ2-2; tentatively, D is TRBD1 (6 bases). The germline V gene encodes CDR1 MGHDK and CDR2 SYGVNS. The CDR3 length is 15 residues. Trimming took off 2 bases at V and 4 bases at J, with 11 bases between the two ends. CDR3 residues: CASSEQGSRTGELFF. The DNA for the CDR3 is TGTGCCAGCAGTGAACAGGGGTCGCGCACCGGGGAGCTGTTTTTT.

The V gene is TRBV14, the J gene TRBJ2-7, with 11 positions matching TRBD2. Trimming cost V 1 base and J 2 bases; bases outside gene matches: 7. CDR1 and CDR2 from the germline V gene are SGHDN and FVKESK. CDR3 size: 17 residues. In DNA, the CDR3 is TGTGCCAGCAGCCAAGGTGGCCTGGGACTAGCGGCCTACGAGCAGTACTTC. Translation: CASSQGGLGLAAYEQYF.

This rearrangement joins TRBV19 to TRBJ2-3; D gene uncertain. The CDR3 has 13 residues. Germline loops: CDR1 LNHDA, CDR2 SQIVND (reference sequence). V was pared by 3 bases and J by 2 bases, with 6 bases between. The CDR3 sequence: CASSIQVTDTQYF. CDR3 DNA sequence: TGTGCCAGTAGTATTCAGGTCACAGATACGCAGTATTTT.